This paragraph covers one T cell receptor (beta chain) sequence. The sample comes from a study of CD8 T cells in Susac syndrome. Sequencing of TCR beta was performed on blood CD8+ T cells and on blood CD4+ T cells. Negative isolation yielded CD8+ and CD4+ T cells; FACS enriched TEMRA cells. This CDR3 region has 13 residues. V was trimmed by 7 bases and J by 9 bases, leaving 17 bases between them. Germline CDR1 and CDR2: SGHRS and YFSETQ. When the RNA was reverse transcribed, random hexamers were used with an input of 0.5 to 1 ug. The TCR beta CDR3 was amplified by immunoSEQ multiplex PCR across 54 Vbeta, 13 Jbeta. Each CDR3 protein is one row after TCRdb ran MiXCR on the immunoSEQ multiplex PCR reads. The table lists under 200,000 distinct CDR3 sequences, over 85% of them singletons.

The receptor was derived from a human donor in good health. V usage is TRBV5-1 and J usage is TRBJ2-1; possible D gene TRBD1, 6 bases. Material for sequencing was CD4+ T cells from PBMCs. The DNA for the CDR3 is TGCGCCAGCGGCGGGCAGGGGAGAGGTGAGCAGTTCTTC. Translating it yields CASGGQGRGEQFF.